Each of the 20 T cell receptor beta chains below was sequenced from the same sample in a study of pediatric ulcerative colitis. Here immunoSEQ multiplex PCR was the method, and the copy in TCRdb shows in-frame clones only, minus some. The table has about 36,000 clones, approximately 87% seen once. Sequenced sample: blood. The receptor source for this set is a girl aged 5 to 17 with moderate ulcerative colitis.

This clone was counted between two and nine times. The chain combines TRBV4-2 with TRBJ2-4; D not resolved. Between the trimmed V and J ends, which lost 3 bases and 0 bases, there was a span of 24 bases. CDR1 is LGHNA and CDR2 is YNFKEQ in the germline V gene. The CDR3 sequence is 20 residues long. CDR3 in DNA: TGTGCCAGCAGCCAGAAATCCGCCGAACTGCCGATAATAGCCAAAAACATTCAGTACTTC. Amino acid sequence: CASSQKSAELPIIAKNIQYF.

This chain joins TRBV15 and TRBJ1-2; tentatively, D is TRBD1 (5 bases). The CDR3 is 16 residues long. Trimming left V 0 bases short and J 5 bases short, with 16 bases between. Germline V CDR1 and CDR2: LNHNV, YYDKDF (reference sequence). CDR3 loop: CATSRDVGRVLYGYTF. The CDR3 region has the DNA TGTGCCACCAGCAGAGATGTAGGCAGGGTATTGTATGGCTACACCTTC.

The chain carries TRBV15 and TRBJ2-1; TRBD2 might be the D (5 bases). This CDR3 region has 15 residues. Germline V gives CDR1 LNHNV, CDR2 YYDKDF (reference sequence). V lost 0 bases to trimming and J lost 3 bases, with 9 bases between them. CDR3 in DNA: TGTGCCACCAGCAGAGACGGGGAAGTCTACAATGAGCAGTTCTTC. Its translation is CATSRDGEVYNEQFF.

V and J are TRBV7-2 and TRBJ1-2; 9 bases match TRBD1. There are 15 residues in the CDR3. The ends lost 5 bases at V and 8 bases at J; junction bases unmatched: 12. Looked up from germline, CDR1 is SGHTA and CDR2 is FQGNSA. The CDR3 sequence is CASSPLGQGLGGYTF. CDR3 DNA: TGTGCCAGCAGCCCCCTCGGACAGGGGTTAGGGGGCTACACCTTC.

This clone was seen a handful of times. The CDR3 sequence: CASSLAGTGPLGSNQPQHF. In nucleotides, the CDR3 is TGTGCCAGCAGCTTAGCGGGGACGGGTCCTTTAGGCAGCAATCAGCCCCAGCATTTT. The genes are TRBV7-4 and TRBJ1-5, with TRBD1 as a possible D gene (5 bases). The CDR3 spans 19 residues. Between the trimmed V and J ends, which lost 0 bases and 1 base, there was a span of 19 bases. The germline V gene has CDR1 SGHVT and CDR2 SQSDAQ.

The V call is TRBV28, the J call TRBJ2-5, with D hard to call. V was pared by 5 bases and J by 5 bases, with 18 bases between. The CDR3 covers 15 residues. From germline, CDR1 is MDHEN and CDR2 SYDVKM. The CDR3 protein is CASSRSATHEETQYF. The DNA of the CDR3 is TGTGCCAGCAGTAGATCCGCGACACACGAGGAGACCCAGTACTTC.

The chain links TRBV14 to TRBJ2-7; D uncertain. The CDR3 loop spans 14 amino acids. V lost 4 bases and J lost 3, with 13 bases in between. CDR1 is SGHDN and CDR2 is FVKESK in the germline V gene. CDR3: CASSPGRVHYEQYF. The CDR3 nucleotides are TGTGCCAGCAGCCCAGGTCGGGTACACTACGAGCAGTACTTC.

The chain recombines TRBV4-2 with TRBJ2-7; D may be TRBD1 or TRBD2 (6 bases each). CDR3 size: 15 residues. Looked up from germline, CDR1 is LGHNA and CDR2 is YNFKEQ. V dropped 5 bases and J dropped 2 bases, with 16 bases sitting between them. The DNA of the CDR3 is TGTGCCAGCAGCGATCCCGGGGGCAACACCTACGAGCAGTACTTC. The encoded protein is CASSDPGGNTYEQYF.

The gene calls are TRBV28 and TRBJ2-5; D is perhaps TRBD2 (7 bases). CDR3 length equals 14 residues. Trimming took 3 bases from V and 3 from J, leaving 11 bases between them. CDR1 and CDR2 from the germline V gene are MDHEN and SYDVKM. The CDR3 nucleotides read TGTGCCAGCAGTTTCATAGGGGGGGAAGAGACCCAGTACTTC. Translation gives CASSFIGGEETQYF.

This clone was counted once. J is TRBJ2-7 and V is TRBV2; D unresolved. Germline V gene sequence: CDR1 SNHLY, CDR2 FYNNEI. The CDR3 contains 12 residues. The germline V and J ends were trimmed by 4 bases and 2 bases, with 6 bases remaining between them. CDR3 in DNA: TGTGCCAGCAGTGGGGCTCCCTACGAGCAGTACTTC. This encodes CASSGAPYEQYF.

This sequence joins TRBV7-9 and TRBJ2-3; D remains ambiguous. The CDR3 extends over 16 amino acids. Germline CDR1 is SEHNR and CDR2 is FQNEAQ (reference sequence). The germline V and J ends were trimmed by 0 bases and 2 bases, with 12 bases remaining between them. The CDR3 coding sequence is TGTGCCAGCAGCTTAGCGCTCATGATTACCACAGATACGCAGTATTTT. It is translated as CASSLALMITTDTQYF.

V and J are TRBV18 and TRBJ1-4, with D unclear. The CDR3 contains 15 residues. The germline CDR1 and CDR2 sequences are KGHSH and LQKENI. The V end lost 1 base, the J end lost 5 bases, and 11 bases lay between the germline ends. The CDR3 coding sequence is TGTGCCAGCTCACCACGTACCGGGAGCAATGAAAAACTGTTTTTT. This encodes CASSPRTGSNEKLFF.

This clone showed up just once. At one end, the junction sequence differs from germline, possibly due to a read error. V and J are TRBV7-9 and TRBJ1-1; D might be TRBD1 (6 bases). This CDR3 comprises 13 residues. Looked up from germline, CDR1 is SEHNR and CDR2 is FQNEAQ (reference sequence). The CDR3 region is CASSSAGGADAFF. DNA for the CDR3: TGTGCCAGCAGCTCAGCCGGGGGGGCTGACGCTTTCTTT.

The chain recombines TRBV29-1 with TRBJ2-5, with 7 bases fitting TRBD2. Germline CDR1 is SQVTM and CDR2 is ANQGSEA. The trim removed 7 bases at V and 5 bases at J, leaving 1 base unmatched. The CDR3 loop spans 10 amino acids. CDR3 sequence: CSAGGETQYF. Written as DNA, the CDR3 is TGCAGCGCCGGGGGGGAGACCCAGTACTTC.

This chain links TRBV11-1 with TRBJ2-1; no definite D call. Trimming removed 10 bases at V and 7 bases at J, with 14 bases between. The CDR3 spans 12 residues. Germline V CDR1 and CDR2: SGHAT, FQDESV (reference sequence). The CDR3 nucleotides read TGTGCCACCAGATCCGGGTATAATGAGCAGTTCTTC. Protein sequence: CATRSGYNEQFF.

As to this clone: The junction and the germline gene differ at one end; a read error may be behind it. The chain is built from TRBV18 and TRBJ2-3; 12 bases align to TRBD2. Germline-derived CDR1 and CDR2 are KGHSH and LQKENI. The CDR3 contains 17 residues. This chain's CDR3 is CASSPTRLAGATNTQYF. In DNA form, the CDR3 reads TGTGCCAGCTCACCAACCCGACTAGCGGGAGCCACAAATACGCAGTATTTT. Using reference TRBV18 and TRBJ2-3 for the parts outside the CDR3, the full variable domain is NAGVMQNPRHLVRRRGQEARLRCSPMKGHSHVYWYRQLPEEGLKFMVYLQKENIIDESGMPKERFSAEFPKEGPSILRIQQVVRGDSAAYFCASSPTRLAGATNTQYFGPGTRLTVL.

The V gene is TRBV15, the J gene TRBJ2-1, with D unresolved. The germline V and J ends were trimmed by 0 bases and 8 bases, with 8 bases remaining between them. This CDR3 comprises 13 residues. Germline V gene lookup returns CDR1 LNHNV and CDR2 YYDKDF (reference sequence). CDR3 nucleotide sequence: TGTGCCACCAGCAGAGAACAGTACTATGAGCAGTTCTTC. Amino acid sequence: CATSREQYYEQFF.

The chain links TRBV2 to TRBJ2-2, with D perhaps matching TRBD1 or TRBD2 (5 bases each). Germline V gene sequence: CDR1 SNHLY, CDR2 FYNNEI. V lost 6 bases, J lost 2 bases, and 10 bases lay in between. The CDR3 length is 14 residues. The CDR3 DNA reads TGTGCCAGCAGAGCCGGGACCAACACCGGGGAGCTGTTTTTT. It yields the protein CASRAGTNTGELFF.

The CDR3: CASSLRNQETQYF. The DNA of the CDR3 is TGTGCCAGCAGCCTGAGAAATCAAGAGACCCAGTACTTC. J is TRBJ2-5 and V is TRBV5-4; D is ambiguous. With 4 bases removed from V and 2 bases from J, the gap between germline ends came to 9 bases. Germline CDR1 is SGHNT and CDR2 is YYREEE (reference sequence). CDR3 length: 13 residues.

The V and J genes are TRBV6-4 and TRBJ2-3, with 7 bases fitting TRBD2. CDR1 and CDR2 from the germline V gene are MRHNA and SNTAGT. With 2 bases clipped from V and 3 bases from J, the junction kept 8 bases outside the gene matches. The CDR3 runs to 16 residues. CDR3 residues: CASSDPLLAFTDTQYF. The CDR3 bases are TGTGCCAGCAGTGACCCCCTACTAGCGTTTACAGATACGCAGTATTTT.